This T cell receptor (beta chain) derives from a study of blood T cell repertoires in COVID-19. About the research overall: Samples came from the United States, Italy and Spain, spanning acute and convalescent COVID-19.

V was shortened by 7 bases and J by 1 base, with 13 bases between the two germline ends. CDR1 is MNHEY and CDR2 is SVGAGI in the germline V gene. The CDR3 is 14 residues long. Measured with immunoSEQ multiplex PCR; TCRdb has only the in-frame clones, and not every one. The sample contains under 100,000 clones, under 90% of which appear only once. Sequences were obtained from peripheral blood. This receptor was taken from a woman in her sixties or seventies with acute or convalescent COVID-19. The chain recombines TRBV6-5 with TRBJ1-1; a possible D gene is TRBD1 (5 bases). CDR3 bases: TGTGCCAGCAAAAAGGACACCCAGAACACTGAAGCTTTCTTT. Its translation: CASKKDTQNTEAFF.